This TCR beta chain was observed in a study of cytomegalovirus exposure and HLA in healthy donors (dated by TCRdb to 2017 to 2019). Broadly, across the study: The 650 to 800 repertoires of the first cohort and the 110 or so validation repertoires were produced on the same platform, according to a later analysis. The aim of the study was to test whether cataloging public T cell receptors could identify signatures of past pathogen exposure. To predict cytomegalovirus infection status, the study combined high-throughput TCR immunosequencing, statistical association of individual TCRs with disease status, and machine learning. In addition to the first cohort of 500 to 850 subjects, a separate validation cohort of about 120 different subjects was used. What the work shows at the level of the full study, not this receptor alone: The classifier was reported to diagnose cytomegalovirus status with high specificity and sensitivity in both the original cohort and the validation cohort. A later analysis had no HLA typing for the validation cohort, so co-occurrence there was scored across all 110 or so repertoires. The study gave a list of around 170 TCR beta chains associated with cytomegalovirus. Of the cluster scores, roughly 95% were above 0 in a later analysis, which found that TCRs clustered in the first cohort also tended to co-occur in the 130 or so validation repertoires. In vitro tests confirmed that a few of the cytomegalovirus-associated TCR beta chains recognize cytomegalovirus antigens. Most TCR sequences were seen in very few donors, while some public TCRs were found in many individuals. The authors suggested that the approach could potentially be extended to other disease states and immunological phenotypes.

The donors belonged to the validation cohort of 90 to 150 subjects, which was separate from the 666-subject first cohort. Library method: the immunoSEQ multiplex PCR assay. Per the original workflow: A statistical classification framework was built to diagnose cytomegalovirus status from the catalog of TCR beta chain sequences. Sourced from immuneACCESS, this table was stored by TCRdb with only in-frame sequences that have V and J called. A share of the clones is absent; for the studies checked, an unresolved V gene accounts for under half, and the remainder has no known explanation. Clone size and V and J calls were adopted from that table, with D and trimming inferred from the DNA. Present in this sample are 100,000 to 120,000 clones, roughly 89% of which were seen just once. In total, the top ten clones hold around 2% of the sample. With regard to this clone: Its antigen is not yet known. Per-nucleotide qualities are absent, and no much larger clonotype sits a single base away.

Ends trimmed: V by 5 bases, J by 2 bases; bases unmatched to a gene: 9. CDR1 and CDR2 (WSHSY, SAAADI) derive from the germline V gene. The CDR3, cysteine through phenylalanine, is 15 amino acids long. Only CDR3 DNA is held: 45 bases, read in frame from base 1. The origin of this receptor is a woman between 18 and 29 years old in good health and CMV-seronegative. The chain couples TRBV10-2 to TRBJ2-7; TRBD2 fits 7 bases in the junction. The sample taken for sequencing was PBMCs. The CDR3 reads CASSRGGTLAYEQYF. The DNA sequence is as follows: TGCGCCAGCAGTAGGGGAGGGACTCTAGCCTACGAGCAGTACTTC.